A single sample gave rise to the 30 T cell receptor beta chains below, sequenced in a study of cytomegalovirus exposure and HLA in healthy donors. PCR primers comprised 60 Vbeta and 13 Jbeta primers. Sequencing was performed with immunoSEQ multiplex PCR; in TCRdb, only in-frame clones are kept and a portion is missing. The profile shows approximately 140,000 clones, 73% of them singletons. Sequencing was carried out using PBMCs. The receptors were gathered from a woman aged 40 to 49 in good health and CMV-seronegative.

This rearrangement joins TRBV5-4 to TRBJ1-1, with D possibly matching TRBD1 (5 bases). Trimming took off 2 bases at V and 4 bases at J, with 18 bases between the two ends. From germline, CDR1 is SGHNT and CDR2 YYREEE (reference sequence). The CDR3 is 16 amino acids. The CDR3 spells CASSFSGFLNGTEAFF. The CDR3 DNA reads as TGTGCCAGCAGCTTTTCAGGGTTCCTAAATGGCACTGAAGCTTTCTTT.

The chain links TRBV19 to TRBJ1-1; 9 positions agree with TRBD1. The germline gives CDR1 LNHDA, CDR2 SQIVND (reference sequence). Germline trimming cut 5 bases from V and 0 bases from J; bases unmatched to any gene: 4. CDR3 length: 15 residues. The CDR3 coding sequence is TGTGCCAGTAGTCCCCGGACAGGGGTGAACACTGAAGCTTTCTTT. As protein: CASSPRTGVNTEAFF.

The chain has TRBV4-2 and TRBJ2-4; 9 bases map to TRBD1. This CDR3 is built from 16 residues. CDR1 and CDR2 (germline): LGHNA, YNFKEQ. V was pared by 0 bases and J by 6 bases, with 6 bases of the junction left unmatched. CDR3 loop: CASSQDPTGGGNIQYF. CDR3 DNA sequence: TGTGCCAGCAGCCAAGATCCGACAGGGGGAGGAAACATTCAGTACTTC.

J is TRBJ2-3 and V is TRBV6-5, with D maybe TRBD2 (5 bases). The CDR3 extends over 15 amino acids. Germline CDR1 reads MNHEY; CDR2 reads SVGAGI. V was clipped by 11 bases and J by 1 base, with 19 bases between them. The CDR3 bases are TGTGCCTCCCGCCTCCAAGCGGCAGGCACAGATACGCAGTATTTT. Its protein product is CASRLQAAGTDTQYF.

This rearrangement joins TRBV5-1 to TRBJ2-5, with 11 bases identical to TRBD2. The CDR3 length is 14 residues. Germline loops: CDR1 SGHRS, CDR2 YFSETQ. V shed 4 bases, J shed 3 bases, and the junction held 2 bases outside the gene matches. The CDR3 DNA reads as TGCGCCAGCAGCGGGACTAGCGGAGAAGAGACCCAGTACTTC. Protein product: CASSGTSGEETQYF.

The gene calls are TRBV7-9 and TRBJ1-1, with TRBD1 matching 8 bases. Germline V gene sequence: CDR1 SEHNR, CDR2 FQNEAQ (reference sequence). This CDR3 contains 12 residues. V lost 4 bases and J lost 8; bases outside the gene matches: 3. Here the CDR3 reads CASSWYRGEAFF. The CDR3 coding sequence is TGTGCCAGCAGCTGGTACAGGGGGGAAGCTTTCTTT.

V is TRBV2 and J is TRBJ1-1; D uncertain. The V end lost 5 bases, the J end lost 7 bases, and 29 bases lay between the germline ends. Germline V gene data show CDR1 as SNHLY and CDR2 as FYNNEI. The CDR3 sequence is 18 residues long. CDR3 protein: CASSLSGGQVGVGSEAFF. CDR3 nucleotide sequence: TGTGCCAGCAGTCTATCGGGAGGGCAGGTGGGCGTGGGAAGTGAAGCTTTCTTT.

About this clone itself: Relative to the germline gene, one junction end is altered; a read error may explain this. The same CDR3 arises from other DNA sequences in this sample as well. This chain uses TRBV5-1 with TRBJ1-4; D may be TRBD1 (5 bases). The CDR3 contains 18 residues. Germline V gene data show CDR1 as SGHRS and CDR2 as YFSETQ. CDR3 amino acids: CASSFLGPGWATNEKLFF. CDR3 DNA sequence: TGCGCCAGTAGCTTTTTGGGGCCTGGCTGGGCAACTAATGAAAAACTGTTTTTT.

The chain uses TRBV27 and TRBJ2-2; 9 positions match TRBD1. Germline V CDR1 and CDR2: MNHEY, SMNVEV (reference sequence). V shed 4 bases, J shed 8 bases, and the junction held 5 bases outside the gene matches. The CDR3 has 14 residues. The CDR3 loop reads CASSSTGGVGELFF. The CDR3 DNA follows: TGTGCCAGCAGTTCAACAGGGGGCGTAGGGGAGCTGTTTTTT.

CDR3: CASSVNHRQGTGELFF. The CDR3 DNA follows: TGTGCCAGCAGCGTCAACCACCGCCAGGGGACCGGGGAGCTGTTTTTT. The chain links TRBV9 to TRBJ2-2; possibly TRBD1 for D (6 bases). This CDR3 spans 16 amino acids. The V end lost 2 bases, the J end lost 5 bases, and 16 bases lay between the germline ends. Per germline, CDR1 SGDLS and CDR2 YYNGEE. Combining the CDR3 with reference TRBV9 and TRBJ2-2 gives the whole variable domain DSGVTQTPKHLITATGQRVTLRCSPRSGDLSVYWYQQSLDQGLQFLIQYYNGEERAKGNILERFSAQQFPDLHSELNLSSLELGDSALYFCASSVNHRQGTGELFFGEGSRLTVL.

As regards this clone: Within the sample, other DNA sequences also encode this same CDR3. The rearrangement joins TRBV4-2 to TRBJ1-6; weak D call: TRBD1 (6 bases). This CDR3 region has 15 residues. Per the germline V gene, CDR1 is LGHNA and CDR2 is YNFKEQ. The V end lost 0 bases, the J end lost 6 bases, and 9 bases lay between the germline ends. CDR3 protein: CASSQEGGRNSPLHF. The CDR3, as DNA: TGTGCCAGCAGCCAAGAAGGGGGTCGTAATTCACCCCTCCACTTT.

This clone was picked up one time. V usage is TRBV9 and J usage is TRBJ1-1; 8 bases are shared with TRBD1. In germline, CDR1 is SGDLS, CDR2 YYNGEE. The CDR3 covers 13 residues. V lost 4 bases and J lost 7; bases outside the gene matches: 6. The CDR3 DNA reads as TGTGCCAGCAGCCCGGGGACAGGTGGTGAAGCTTTCTTT. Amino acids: CASSPGTGGEAFF.

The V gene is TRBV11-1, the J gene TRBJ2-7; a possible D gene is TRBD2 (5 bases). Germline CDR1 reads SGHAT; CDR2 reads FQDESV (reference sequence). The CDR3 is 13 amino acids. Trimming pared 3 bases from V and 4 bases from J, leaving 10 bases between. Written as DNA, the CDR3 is TGTGCCAGCAGCTTGGGAGCGCAGTACGAGCAGTACGTC. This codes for CASSLGAQYEQYV.

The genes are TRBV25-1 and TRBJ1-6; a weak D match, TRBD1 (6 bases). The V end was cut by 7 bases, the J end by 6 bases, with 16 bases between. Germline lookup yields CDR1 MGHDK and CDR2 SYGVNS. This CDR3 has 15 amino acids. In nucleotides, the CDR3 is TGTGCCAGCACCCAGTCAGGGGCCCGTAATTCACCCCTCCACTTT. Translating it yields CASTQSGARNSPLHF.

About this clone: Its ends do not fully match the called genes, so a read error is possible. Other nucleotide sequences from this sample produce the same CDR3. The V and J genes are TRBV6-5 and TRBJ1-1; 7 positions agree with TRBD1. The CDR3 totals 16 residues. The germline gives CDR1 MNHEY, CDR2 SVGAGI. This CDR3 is CASSYSWTGRNTEAFF. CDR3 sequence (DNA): TGTGCCAGCAGTTACTCGTGGACAGGCCGGAACACTGAAGCCTTCTTT.

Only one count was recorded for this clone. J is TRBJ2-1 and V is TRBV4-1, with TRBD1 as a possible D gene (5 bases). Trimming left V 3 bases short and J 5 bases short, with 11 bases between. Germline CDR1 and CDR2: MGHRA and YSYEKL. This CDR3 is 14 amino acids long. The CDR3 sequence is CASSQGDRNNEQFF. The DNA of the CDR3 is TGCGCCAGCAGCCAGGGCGACAGAAACAATGAGCAGTTCTTC.

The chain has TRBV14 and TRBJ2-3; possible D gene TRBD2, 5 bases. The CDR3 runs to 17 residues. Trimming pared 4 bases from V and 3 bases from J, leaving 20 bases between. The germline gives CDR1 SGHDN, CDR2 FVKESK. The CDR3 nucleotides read TGTGCCAGCAGCCCCACGCCCGGGCGGGTAGGGACAGATACGCAGTATTTT. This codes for CASSPTPGRVGTDTQYF.

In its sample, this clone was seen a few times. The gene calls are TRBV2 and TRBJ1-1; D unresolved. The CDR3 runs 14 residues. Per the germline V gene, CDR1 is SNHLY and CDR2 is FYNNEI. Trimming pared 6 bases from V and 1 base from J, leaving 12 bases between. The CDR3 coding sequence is TGTGCCAGCAGGGACTCCTCGGCGAACACTGAAGCTTTCTTT. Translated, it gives CASRDSSANTEAFF.

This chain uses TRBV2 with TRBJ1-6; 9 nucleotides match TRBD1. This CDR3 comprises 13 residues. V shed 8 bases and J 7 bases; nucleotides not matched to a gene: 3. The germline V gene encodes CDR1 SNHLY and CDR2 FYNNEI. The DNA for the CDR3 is TGTGCCAGCTACGGACAGGGGAATTCACCCCTCCACTTT. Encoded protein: CASYGQGNSPLHF.

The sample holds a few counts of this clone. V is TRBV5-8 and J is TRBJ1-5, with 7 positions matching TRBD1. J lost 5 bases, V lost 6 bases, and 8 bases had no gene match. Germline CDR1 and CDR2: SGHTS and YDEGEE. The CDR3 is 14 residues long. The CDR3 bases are TGTGCCAGCACCGCCGGACAGGCCGATCAGCCCCAGCATTTT. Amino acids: CASTAGQADQPQHF.

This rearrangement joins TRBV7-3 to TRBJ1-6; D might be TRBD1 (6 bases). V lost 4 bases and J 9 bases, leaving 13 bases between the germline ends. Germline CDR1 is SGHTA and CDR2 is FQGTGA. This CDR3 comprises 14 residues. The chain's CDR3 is CASSSGQKSSPLHF. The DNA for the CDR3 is TGTGCCAGCAGCTCGGGACAAAAATCTTCACCCCTCCACTTT.

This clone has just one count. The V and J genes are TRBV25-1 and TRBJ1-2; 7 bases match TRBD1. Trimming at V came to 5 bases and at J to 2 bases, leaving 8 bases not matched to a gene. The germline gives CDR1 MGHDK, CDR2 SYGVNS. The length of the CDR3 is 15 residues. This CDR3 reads CASSPLKTGNYGYTF. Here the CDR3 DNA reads TGTGCCAGCAGTCCCCTCAAGACAGGGAACTATGGCTACACCTTC.

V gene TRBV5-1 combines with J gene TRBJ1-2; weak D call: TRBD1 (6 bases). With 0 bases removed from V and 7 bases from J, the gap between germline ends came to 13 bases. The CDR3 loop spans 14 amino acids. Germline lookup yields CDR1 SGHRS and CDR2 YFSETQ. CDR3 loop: CASSLGTGYSGYTF. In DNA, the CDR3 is TGCGCCAGCAGCTTGGGTACAGGGTATTCTGGCTACACCTTC.

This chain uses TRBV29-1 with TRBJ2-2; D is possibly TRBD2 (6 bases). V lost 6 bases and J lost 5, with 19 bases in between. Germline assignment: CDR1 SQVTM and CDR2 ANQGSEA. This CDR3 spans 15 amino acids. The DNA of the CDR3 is TGCAGCGTCCTGCCCGGGAGACAATCAACCGGGGAGCTGTTTTTT. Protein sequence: CSVLPGRQSTGELFF.

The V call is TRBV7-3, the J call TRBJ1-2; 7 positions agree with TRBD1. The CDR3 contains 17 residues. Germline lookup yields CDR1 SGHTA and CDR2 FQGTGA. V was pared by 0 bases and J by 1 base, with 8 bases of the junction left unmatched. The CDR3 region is CASSLTGTTGSNYGYTF. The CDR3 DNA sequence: TGTGCCAGCAGCTTAACTGGGACGACAGGGAGTAACTATGGCTACACCTTC.

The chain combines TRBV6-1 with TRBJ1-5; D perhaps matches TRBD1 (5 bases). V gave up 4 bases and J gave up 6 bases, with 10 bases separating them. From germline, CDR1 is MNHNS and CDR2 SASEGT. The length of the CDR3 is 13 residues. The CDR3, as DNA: TGTGCCAGCAGTGGGGACGGGGGTCAGCCCCAGCATTTT. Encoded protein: CASSGDGGQPQHF.

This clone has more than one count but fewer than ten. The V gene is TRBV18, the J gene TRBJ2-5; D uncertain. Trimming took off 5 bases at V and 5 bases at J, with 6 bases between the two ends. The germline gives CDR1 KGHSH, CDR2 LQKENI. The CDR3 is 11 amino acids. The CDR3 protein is CASSSMETQYF. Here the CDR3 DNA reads TGTGCCAGCTCATCTATGGAGACCCAGTACTTC.

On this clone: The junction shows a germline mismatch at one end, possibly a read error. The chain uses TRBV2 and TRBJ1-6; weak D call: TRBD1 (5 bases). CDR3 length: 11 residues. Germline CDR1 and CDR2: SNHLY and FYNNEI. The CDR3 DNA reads TGTGCCAGCAGTGAACAGGGCGATAAGTTCTTC. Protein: CASSEQGDKFF.

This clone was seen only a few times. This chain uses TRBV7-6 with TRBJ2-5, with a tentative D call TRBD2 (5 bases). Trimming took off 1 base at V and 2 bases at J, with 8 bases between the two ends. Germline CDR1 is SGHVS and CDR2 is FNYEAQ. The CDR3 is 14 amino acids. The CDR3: CASSLGERQETQYF. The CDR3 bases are TGTGCCAGCAGCTTAGGGGAGAGGCAAGAGACCCAGTACTTC.

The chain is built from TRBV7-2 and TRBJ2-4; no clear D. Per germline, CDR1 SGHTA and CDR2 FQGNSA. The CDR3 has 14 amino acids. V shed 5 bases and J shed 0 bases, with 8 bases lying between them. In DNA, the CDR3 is TGTGCCAGCAGCCAGGCCCTAGCCAAAAACATTCAGTACTTC. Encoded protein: CASSQALAKNIQYF. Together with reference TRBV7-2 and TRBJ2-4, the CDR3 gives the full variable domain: GAGVSQSPSNKVTEKGKDVELRCDPISGHTALYWYRQSLGQGLEFLIYFQGNSAPDKSGLPSDRFSAERTGGSVSTLTIQRTQQEDSAVYLCASSQALAKNIQYFGAGTRLSVL.